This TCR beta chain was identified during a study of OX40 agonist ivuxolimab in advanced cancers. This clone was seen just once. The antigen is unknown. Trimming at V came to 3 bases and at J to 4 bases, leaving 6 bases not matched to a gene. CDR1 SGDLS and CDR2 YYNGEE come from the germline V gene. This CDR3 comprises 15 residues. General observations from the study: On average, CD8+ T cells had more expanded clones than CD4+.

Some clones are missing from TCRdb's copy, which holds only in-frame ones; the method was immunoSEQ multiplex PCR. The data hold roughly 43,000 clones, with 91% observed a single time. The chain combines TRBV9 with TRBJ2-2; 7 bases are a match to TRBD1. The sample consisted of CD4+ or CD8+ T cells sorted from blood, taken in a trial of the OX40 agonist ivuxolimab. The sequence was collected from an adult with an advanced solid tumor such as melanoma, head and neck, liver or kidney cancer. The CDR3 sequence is CASSAGGYFTGELFF. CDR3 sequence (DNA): TGTGCCAGCAGCGCAGGGGGATACTTCACCGGGGAGCTGTTTTTT.